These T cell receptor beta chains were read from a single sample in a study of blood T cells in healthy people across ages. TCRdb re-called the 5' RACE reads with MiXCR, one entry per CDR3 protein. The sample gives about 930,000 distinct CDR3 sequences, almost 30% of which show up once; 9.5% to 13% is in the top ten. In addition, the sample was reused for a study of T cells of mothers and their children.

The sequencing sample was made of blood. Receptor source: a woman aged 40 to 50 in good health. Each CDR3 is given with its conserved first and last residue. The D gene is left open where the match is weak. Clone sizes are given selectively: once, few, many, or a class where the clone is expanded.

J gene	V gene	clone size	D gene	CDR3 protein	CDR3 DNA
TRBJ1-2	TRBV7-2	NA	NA	CAGRLSGSGGYTF	TGTGCCGGCAGGCTGTCGGGATCGGGAGGCTACACCTTC
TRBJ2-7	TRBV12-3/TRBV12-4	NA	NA	CASSPGSENEQYF	TGTGCCAGCAGCCCGGGATCTGAGAACGAGCAGTACTTC
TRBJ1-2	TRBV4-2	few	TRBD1	CASSQAGQGAVYGYTF	TGTGCCAGCAGCCAGGCCGGACAGGGGGCAGTCTATGGCTACACCTTC
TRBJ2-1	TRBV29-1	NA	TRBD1	CSVLPGQGIRYGNEQFF	TGCAGCGTTCTCCCGGGACAGGGCATACGGTACGGCAATGAGCAGTTCTTC
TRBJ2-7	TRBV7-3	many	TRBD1	CASSPTGGDTYEQYF	TGTGCCAGCAGCCCGACAGGGGGCGATACCTACGAGCAGTACTTC
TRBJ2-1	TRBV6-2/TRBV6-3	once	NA	CASIERGTYNEQFF	TGTGCCAGCATTGAAAGGGGAACCTACAATGAGCAGTTCTTC
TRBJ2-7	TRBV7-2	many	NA	CASSLGRLAYEQYF	TGTGCCAGCAGCTTAGGCAGGTTGGCCTACGAGCAGTACTTC
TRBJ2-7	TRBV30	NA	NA	CAWSVQGAAGEQYF	TGTGCCTGGAGTGTACAAGGGGCCGCAGGCGAGCAGTACTTC
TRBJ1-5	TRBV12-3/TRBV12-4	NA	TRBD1	CASSLVGTGYQPQHF	TGTGCCAGCAGTTTGGTAGGGACAGGATATCAGCCCCAGCATTTT
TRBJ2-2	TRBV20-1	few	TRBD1	CSAATGGSYTGELFF	TGCAGTGCGGCAACAGGGGGCTCGTACACCGGGGAGCTGTTTTTT
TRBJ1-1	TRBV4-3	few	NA	CASSQTTSGAKGEAFF	TGCGCCAGCAGCCAAACAACCTCGGGGGCTAAGGGTGAAGCTTTCTTT
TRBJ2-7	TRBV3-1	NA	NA	CASSQRTGAGQYF	TGTGCCAGCAGCCAAAGGACCGGGGCCGGGCAGTACTTC
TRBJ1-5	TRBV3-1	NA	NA	CASRQTGSDQPQHF	TGTGCCAGCAGACAAACAGGGTCGGATCAGCCCCAGCATTTT
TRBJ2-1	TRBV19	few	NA	CASSCGTANNEQFF	TGTGCCAGTAGTTGCGGGACAGCAAACAATGAGCAGTTCTTC
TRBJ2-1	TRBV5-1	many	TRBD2	CASSLDLAGGYNEQFF	TGCGCCAGCAGCTTGGATCTAGCGGGGGGCTACAATGAGCAGTTCTTC
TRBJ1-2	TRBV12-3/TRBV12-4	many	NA	CASSTVSNYGYTF	TGTGCCAGCAGTACCGTTTCGAACTATGGCTACACCTTC
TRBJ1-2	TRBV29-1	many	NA	CSVETTYGYTF	TGCAGCGTTGAAACCACCTATGGCTACACCTTC
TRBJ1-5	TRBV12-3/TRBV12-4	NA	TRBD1	CASSLGQGGASNQPQHF	TGTGCCAGCTCATTGGGACAGGGCGGGGCGAGCAATCAGCCCCAGCATTTT
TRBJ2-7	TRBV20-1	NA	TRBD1	CRATDRGRHEQYF	TGCAGAGCTACGGACAGGGGCCGACACGAGCAGTACTTC
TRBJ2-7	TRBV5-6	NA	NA	CASSSAAAYEQYF	TGTGCCAGCAGCTCCGCCGCGGCCTACGAGCAGTACTTC
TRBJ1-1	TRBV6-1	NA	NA	CASSGGEFRTEAFF	TGTGCCAGCAGTGGGGGAGAGTTTCGCACTGAAGCTTTCTTT
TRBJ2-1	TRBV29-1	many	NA	CSVGQGTYNEQFF	TGCAGCGTTGGGCAGGGTACCTACAATGAGCAGTTCTTC
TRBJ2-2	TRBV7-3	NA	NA	CASSHANTGELFF	TGTGCCAGCAGCCACGCGAACACCGGGGAGCTGTTTTTT
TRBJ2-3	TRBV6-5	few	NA	CASTGPGLTDTQYF	TGTGCCAGCACAGGGCCAGGGCTCACAGATACGCAGTATTTT
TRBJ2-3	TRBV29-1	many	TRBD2	CSVVVLAGVADTQYF	TGCAGCGTTGTAGTCCTAGCGGGGGTTGCAGATACGCAGTATTTT
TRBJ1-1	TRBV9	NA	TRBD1	CASSVGTGVTSRAFF	TGTGCCAGCAGCGTAGGGACAGGGGTGACTTCCCGGGCTTTCTTT
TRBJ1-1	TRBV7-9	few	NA	CASHEWAAPNTEAFF	TGTGCCAGCCATGAGTGGGCAGCCCCGAACACTGAAGCTTTCTTT
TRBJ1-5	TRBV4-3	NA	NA	CASSQDLVNQPQHF	TGCGCCAGCAGCCAAGATCTGGTCAATCAGCCCCAGCATTTT
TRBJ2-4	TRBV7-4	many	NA	CASSRARRGIHKNIQYF	TGTGCCAGCAGCCGAGCGCGGAGGGGGATTCACAAAAACATTCAGTACTTC
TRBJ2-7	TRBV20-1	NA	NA	CSALGPPLEQYF	TGCAGTGCCTTGGGACCACCTCTCGAGCAGTACTTC
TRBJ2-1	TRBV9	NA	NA	CASSSRQGGVGNEQFF	TGTGCCAGCAGCTCCAGACAGGGAGGAGTTGGGAATGAGCAGTTCTTC
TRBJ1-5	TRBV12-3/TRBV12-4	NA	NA	CASSWGIGNQPQHF	TGTGCCAGCAGTTGGGGGATTGGCAATCAGCCCCAGCATTTT
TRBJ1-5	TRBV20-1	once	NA	CSPQGPPSNQPQHF	TGCAGTCCCCAGGGTCCCCCTAGCAATCAGCCCCAGCATTTT
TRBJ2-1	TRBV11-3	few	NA	CASSFRGGYNEQFF	TGTGCCAGCAGCTTTAGGGGGGGATACAATGAGCAGTTCTTC
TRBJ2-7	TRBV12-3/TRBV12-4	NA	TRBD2	CASSLTSGGSNEQYF	TGTGCCAGCAGTTTGACTAGCGGGGGGTCTAATGAGCAGTACTTC
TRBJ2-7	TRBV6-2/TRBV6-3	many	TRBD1	CASSYSPDRGEWEQYF	TGTGCCAGCAGTTACTCCCCCGACAGGGGAGAATGGGAGCAGTACTTC
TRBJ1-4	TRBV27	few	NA	CASKPLAGTNEKLFF	TGTGCCAGCAAACCTTTAGCAGGGACTAATGAAAAACTGTTTTTT
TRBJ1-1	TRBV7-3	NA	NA	CASSLGDTRQSTEAFF	TGTGCCAGCAGCTTAGGGGACACCAGACAGAGTACTGAAGCTTTCTTT
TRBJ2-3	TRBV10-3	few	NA	CAISESLVGLPGLGTQYF	TGTGCCATCAGTGAGTCGTTGGTAGGGCTACCCGGGCTTGGTACGCAGTATTTT
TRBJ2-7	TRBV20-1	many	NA	CSALGDSYEQYF	TGCAGTGCTCTAGGGGACTCCTACGAGCAGTACTTC